These 28 T cell receptor beta chains originate from one sample sequenced in a study of identical twins. TCRdb re-called the 5' RACE reads through MiXCR, storing one row per CDR3 protein. The table lists 140,000 to 150,000 distinct CDR3 sequences, approximately 4% of them singletons. Sample: memory T cells sorted from blood. The receptors come from a young man in good health.

This clonotype was counted many times. The V gene is TRBV4-1, the J gene TRBJ2-2, with D possibly matching TRBD2 (6 bases). Germline loops: CDR1 MGHRA, CDR2 YSYEKL. The V end was cut by 1 base, the J end by 5 bases, with 14 bases between. This CDR3 has 16 amino acids. Here the CDR3 DNA reads TGCGCCAGCAGCCAAGCGGAGGGAGTCGGGACCGGGGAGCTGTTTTTT. It translates to CASSQAEGVGTGELFF.

This clonotype was counted at least ten times. The J gene is TRBJ2-3, the V gene TRBV12-3 or TRBV12-4, with TRBD2 identical over 7 bases. The CDR3 runs 15 residues. The V gene end was trimmed by 3 bases and the J gene end by 2 bases; junction bases not matched to a gene: 5. The CDR3 DNA sequence: TGTGCCAGCAGTTTCGGCGGGGGTTACACAGATACGCAGTATTTT. Translated: CASSFGGGYTDTQYF.

This clonotype has at least ten counts. The CDR3 DNA reads as TGTGCCAGCAGCCGCGGTGACGCCGACCTTAGGGACATTCAGTACTTC. This translates into CASSRGDADLRDIQYF. The chain couples TRBV6-1 to TRBJ2-4; D call uncertain. The germline V gene has CDR1 MNHNS and CDR2 SASEGT. This CDR3 spans 16 amino acids. V dropped 6 bases and J dropped 8 bases, with 23 bases sitting between them.

At least ten counts were recorded for this clonotype. The chain couples TRBV20-1 to TRBJ2-3; 10 bases map to TRBD2. CDR3 length: 13 amino acids. With 4 bases clipped from V and 4 bases from J, the junction kept 2 bases outside the gene matches. CDR1 and CDR2 (germline): DFQATT, SNEGSKA (reference sequence). CDR3 DNA: TGCAGTGCTATAGCGGGAGGCGCAGATACGCAGTATTTT. Protein sequence: CSAIAGGADTQYF.

This clonotype was recorded at least ten times. V gene TRBV29-1 combines with J gene TRBJ2-3; a weak D match, TRBD2 (6 bases). The V end was cut by 4 bases, the J end by 0 bases, with 11 bases between. The length of the CDR3 is 14 residues. CDR1 is SQVTM and CDR2 is ANQGSEA in the germline V gene. CDR3 residues: CSVVWGVSTDTQYF. Written as DNA, the CDR3 is TGCAGCGTTGTGTGGGGGGTGAGCACAGATACGCAGTATTTT.

This clonotype was counted between two and nine times. One base away lies a much larger clone, so this may be a sequencing read error. J is TRBJ2-7 and V is TRBV20-1, with D perhaps given as TRBD1 or TRBD2 (7 bases each). Per the germline V gene, CDR1 is DFQATT and CDR2 is SNEGSKA (reference sequence). Trimming pared 6 bases from V and 3 bases from J, leaving 21 bases between. CDR3 size: 15 residues. In nucleotides, the CDR3 is TGCAGTGCCCGCTCCCCCGACAGGGACTACTACGAGCAGTACTTC. Translating it yields CSARSPDRDYYEQYF.

This clonotype was recorded many times. This chain joins TRBV4-2 and TRBJ2-3, with TRBD2 matching over 7 bases. This CDR3 has 18 amino acids. V was clipped by 3 bases and J by 3 bases; unmatched bases: 15. Germline V gives CDR1 LGHNA, CDR2 YNFKEQ. The CDR3 sequence is CASSQLTLLAATTDTQYF. In DNA, the CDR3 is TGTGCCAGCAGCCAGCTAACCCTCCTAGCGGCGACTACAGATACGCAGTATTTT.

This clonotype was seen at least ten times. The CDR3 DNA sequence: TGCAGTGCCGCCCAGTCAGTTTACAATGAGCAGTTCTTC. Its protein product is CSAAQSVYNEQFF. The chain carries TRBV20-1 and TRBJ2-1; D gene ambiguous. Germline CDR1 is DFQATT and CDR2 is SNEGSKA (reference sequence). The V end lost 6 bases, the J end lost 4 bases, and 13 bases lay between the germline ends. The CDR3 has 13 amino acids.

Comment on this clonotype: The CDR3 ends on some other residue instead of the conserved phenylalanine or tryptophan, so this is likely a read error. The DNA is omitted, as the CDR3 cannot be located on it reliably, and the CDR3 follows TCRdb's listing. The chain links TRBV27 to TRBJ2-7; the D call in the table, TRBD2, was not verified against the DNA. The CDR3 has 9 residues if both end residues are counted. Germline CDR1 and CDR2: MNHEY and SMNVEV (reference sequence). CDR3 region: CASTQRGGI.

This clonotype was recorded many times. CDR3 in amino acids: CATSEGAARGTQYF. CDR3 nucleotide sequence: TGTGCCACCAGTGAAGGGGCGGCCCGGGGGACCCAGTACTTC. J is TRBJ2-5 and V is TRBV24-1; D is possibly TRBD1 or TRBD2 (5 bases each). There are 14 residues in the CDR3. V was clipped by 4 bases and J by 7 bases, with 15 bases between them. Germline CDR1 and CDR2: KGHDR and SFDVKD.

This clonotype was seen ten or more times. The chain couples TRBV27 to TRBJ2-3; perhaps TRBD1 as D (6 bases). The germline V gene encodes CDR1 MNHEY and CDR2 SMNVEV (reference sequence). Trimming stripped 2 bases from V and 1 base from J, with 7 bases between. The CDR3 has 14 residues. In DNA, the CDR3 is TGTGCCAGCAGTTTAAACAGGGGCACAGATACGCAGTATTTT. Protein product: CASSLNRGTDTQYF.

To note about this clonotype: This may come from a read error, since a much larger clone is one base off. The J gene is TRBJ1-2, the V gene TRBV27; D not resolved. Germline CDR1 reads MNHEY; CDR2 reads SMNVEV (reference sequence). The length of the CDR3 is 15 residues. In DNA form, the CDR3 reads TGTGCCAGCAGTTTAACCCAGGCGAATTTATATGGCTGCACCTTC. Translating gives CASSLTQANLYGCTF.

This clonotype occurred many times. V is TRBV14 and J is TRBJ2-1; no definite D call. Germline V lookup: CDR1 SGHDN, CDR2 FVKESK. V lost 2 bases and J 0 bases, leaving 11 bases between the germline ends. The CDR3 runs 16 residues. The CDR3 DNA reads TGTGCCAGCAGCCAACTCGGGCCGGTCTCCTACAATGAGCAGTTCTTC. Its translation: CASSQLGPVSYNEQFF.

This clonotype was observed at least ten times. This chain uses TRBV4-3 with TRBJ2-5; no clear D gene. CDR3 length: 12 amino acids. Germline lookup yields CDR1 LGHNA and CDR2 YSLEER. Trimming removed 0 bases at V and 3 bases at J, with 2 bases between. The CDR3 sequence: CASSQDKETQYF. For the CDR3, the DNA is TGCGCCAGCAGCCAAGATAAAGAGACCCAGTACTTC.

The chain has TRBV6-2 or TRBV6-3 and TRBJ2-7; 11 bases are shared with TRBD2. Germline trimming cut 8 bases from V and 3 bases from J; bases unmatched to any gene: 6. The CDR3 consists of 14 residues. Germline CDR1 reads MNHEY; CDR2 reads SVGEGT. Here the CDR3 DNA reads TGTGCCAGCGAGAGGGGGACTAGCGGCTACGAGCAGTACTTC. Protein sequence: CASERGTSGYEQYF.

The table lists this clonotype with many counts. This chain links TRBV5-1 with TRBJ2-7, with D perhaps TRBD1 (6 bases). The CDR3 loop spans 16 amino acids. Trimming took 4 bases from V and 5 from J, leaving 22 bases between them. The V gene's germline CDR1 is SGHRS and CDR2 YFSETQ. DNA for the CDR3: TGCGCCAGCAGCCTAAAAACTGACAGGACCCTTCACGAGCAGTACTTC. Translation gives CASSLKTDRTLHEQYF.

In its sample, this clonotype was seen many times. The chain links TRBV27 to TRBJ2-7; no reliable D call. The CDR3 contains 15 residues. Germline V lookup: CDR1 MNHEY, CDR2 SMNVEV (reference sequence). V shed 5 bases and J shed 3 bases, with 17 bases lying between them. CDR3 sequence: CASSRTDNSHYEQYF. The CDR3 bases are TGTGCCAGCAGTCGTACCGACAATTCCCACTACGAGCAGTACTTC.

The genes are TRBV10-2 and TRBJ1-5, with a weak D call TRBD1 (5 bases). This CDR3 contains 12 residues. V was shortened by 4 bases and J by 4 bases, with 5 bases between the two germline ends. Germline-derived CDR1 and CDR2 are WSHSY and SAAADI. The CDR3 coding sequence is TGCGCCAGCAGTGGGGGGAATCAGCCCCAGCATTTT. This translates into CASSGGNQPQHF.

This clonotype was counted many times. The chain joins TRBV29-1 to TRBJ2-7, with 10 bases fitting TRBD1. Germline assignment: CDR1 SQVTM and CDR2 ANQGSEA. V was pared by 5 bases and J by 5 bases, with 3 bases of the junction left unmatched. CDR3 size: 12 residues. CDR3 sequence reads: CSVRQGAHEQYF. DNA for the CDR3: TGCAGCGTTCGACAGGGGGCCCACGAGCAGTACTTC.

This clonotype occurred many times. The CDR3 protein is CASSLVAANTGELFF. The CDR3 DNA sequence: TGCGCCAGCAGCTTAGTGGCAGCGAACACCGGGGAGCTGTTTTTT. This rearrangement joins TRBV5-1 to TRBJ2-2; D is ambiguous. Germline lookup yields CDR1 SGHRS and CDR2 YFSETQ. The V and J ends lost 2 bases and 0 bases respectively, with 8 bases between them. This CDR3 contains 15 residues.

This clonotype was seen ten or more times. The rearrangement uses TRBV19 and TRBJ2-5; D tentatively reads TRBD1 or TRBD2 (5 bases each). Trimming removed 5 bases from V and 1 base from J, with 17 bases in between. Germline values: CDR1 LNHDA, CDR2 SQIVND (reference sequence). The CDR3 sequence is 16 residues long. The CDR3, as DNA: TGTGCCAGTAGTCACGTAGCAGGGACGGTCCAAGAGACCCAGTACTTC. Protein: CASSHVAGTVQETQYF.

This clonotype was seen at least ten times. The genes are TRBV5-1 and TRBJ2-5; D is undetermined. The CDR3 loop spans 13 amino acids. Trimming took 6 bases from V and 3 from J, leaving 12 bases between them. The germline gives CDR1 SGHRS, CDR2 YFSETQ. This CDR3 reads CASTRSSEETQYF. As DNA, the CDR3 is TGCGCCAGCACTCGAAGTTCCGAAGAGACCCAGTACTTC.

At least ten counts were recorded for this clonotype. The chain uses TRBV12-3 or TRBV12-4 and TRBJ2-5, with TRBD2 identical over 7 bases. Germline trimming cut 7 bases from V and 7 bases from J; bases unmatched to any gene: 6. The CDR3 length is 12 residues. The CDR3 DNA sequence: TGTGCCAGCACTTCGACTAGCTGGACCCAGTACTTC. This translates into CASTSTSWTQYF.

The V gene is TRBV30, the J gene TRBJ1-1, with 7 bases that match TRBD1. The V gene end was trimmed by 5 bases and the J gene end by 7 bases; junction bases not matched to a gene: 4. The germline CDR1 and CDR2 sequences are GTSNPN and SVGIG (reference sequence). This CDR3 contains 11 residues. Here the CDR3 DNA reads TGTGCCTGGGGGGACAGCGGTGAAGCTTTCTTT. Amino acids: CAWGDSGEAFF.

On this clonotype: Being one base from a much bigger clone, this may be a read error. It is likely a read error, because the conserved phenylalanine at the end of the CDR3 is missing. The gene calls are TRBV7-8 and TRBJ2-7, with 7 bases fitting TRBD2. Trimming removed 7 bases from V and 0 bases from J; junction bases left unmatched: 9. Germline lookup yields CDR1 SGHVS and CDR2 FQNEAQ. The CDR3 length is 15 residues. The CDR3 loop is CASTLLARSSYEQYL. The DNA of the CDR3 is TGTGCCAGCACCCTACTAGCGCGAAGCTCCTACGAGCAGTACTTG.

This clonotype was counted many times. V is TRBV6-2 or TRBV6-3 and J is TRBJ2-1; D gene unclear. Germline lookup yields CDR1 MNHEY and CDR2 SVGEGT. Trimming left V 5 bases short and J 6 bases short, with 11 bases between. This CDR3 contains 13 residues. The DNA for the CDR3 is TGTGCCAGCAGTCGACGGACCAGCAATGAGCAGTTCTTC. Translating gives CASSRRTSNEQFF.

This clonotype has at least ten counts. The chain is built from TRBV7-8 and TRBJ2-7; D is uncertain. CDR1 and CDR2 from the germline V gene are SGHVS and FQNEAQ. Trimming left V 2 bases short and J 6 bases short, with 11 bases between. CDR3 length: 13 amino acids. The CDR3 sequence is CASSLMGGREQYV. The CDR3 DNA is TGTGCCAGCAGCTTAATGGGTGGGCGCGAGCAGTACGTC.

This clonotype was counted ten times or more. This chain uses TRBV12-3 or TRBV12-4 with TRBJ2-6; no clear D. There are 15 residues in the CDR3. The V gene lost 3 bases and the J gene lost 2 bases, with 8 bases spanning the gap. For the CDR3, the DNA is TGTGCCAGCAGTTTTAGGGAAACTGGGGCCAACGTCCTGACTTTC. This encodes CASSFRETGANVLTF.